This paragraph covers one T cell receptor beta chain sequence. This entry comes from a study of blood T cell repertoires in COVID-19. About the research overall: Whether acute or convalescent, the COVID-19 samples came from the United States, Italy and Spain. T cells, B-cell-depleted T cells, or PBMCs provided the cDNA or gDNA that served as material.

Under the authors' procedure: Reference gene primer amplification gave nucleated cell count estimates. Clones were sequenced by immunoSEQ multiplex PCR, and TCRdb holds only the in-frame ones, with some missing. Clonal size and the V and J genes are those of that table, whereas D and trimming came from the DNA. This table has 55,000 to 75,000 clones, 70% to 85% appearing once. The receptor was derived from a man aged 70-80 years with acute or convalescent COVID-19. The sequencing input was peripheral blood.

The chain's CDR3 is CASTPDGLAGQETQYF. DNA of the CDR3: TGTGCCAGCACGCCAGACGGACTAGCGGGACAAGAGACCCAGTACTTC. The genes are TRBV7-2 and TRBJ2-5; 12 bases map to TRBD2. The junction had 8 bases not matched to a gene; V was cut back by 7 bases and J by 2 bases. The germline V gene has CDR1 SGHTA and CDR2 FQGNSA. The CDR3 has 16 amino acids.